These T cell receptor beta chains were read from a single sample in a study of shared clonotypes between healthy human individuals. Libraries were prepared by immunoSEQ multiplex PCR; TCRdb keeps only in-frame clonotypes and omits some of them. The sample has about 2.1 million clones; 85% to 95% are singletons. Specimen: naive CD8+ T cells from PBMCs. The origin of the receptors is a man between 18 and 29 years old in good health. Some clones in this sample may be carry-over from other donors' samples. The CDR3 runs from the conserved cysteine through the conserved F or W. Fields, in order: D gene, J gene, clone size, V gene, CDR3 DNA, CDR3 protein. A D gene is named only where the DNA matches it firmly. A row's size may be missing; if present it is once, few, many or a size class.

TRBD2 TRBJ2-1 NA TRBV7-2 TGTGCCAGCAGCTCCCGGACTAGCGGGAGCAATGAGCAGTTCTTC CASSSRTSGSNEQFF
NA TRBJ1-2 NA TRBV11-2 TGTGCCAGCAGCTCTAGCACCGTCCTTGGGGGCTACACCTTC CASSSSTVLGGYTF
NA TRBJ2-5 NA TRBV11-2 TGTGCCAGCAGCTTAAATGTGCGGATACAAGAGACCCAGTACTTC CASSLNVRIQETQYF
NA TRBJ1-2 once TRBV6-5 TGTGCCAGCAGCGGCGACAGCCCCTATGGCTACACCTTC CASSGDSPYGYTF
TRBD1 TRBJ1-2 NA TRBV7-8 TGTGCCAGCAGCCCTTACGGGTCAGGGGGCATCTATGGCTACACCTTC CASSPYGSGGIYGYTF
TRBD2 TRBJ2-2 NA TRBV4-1 TGCGCCAGCAGCCAGGGACTAGCGGGAGGTAATACCGGGGAGCTGTTTTTT CASSQGLAGGNTGELFF
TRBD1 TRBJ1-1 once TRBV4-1 TGCGCCAGCAGCCCAAGACACCCAGGGGGGTACACTGAAGCTTTCTTT CASSPRHPGGYTEAFF
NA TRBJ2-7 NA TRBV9 TGTGCCAGCAGCGAACGAGGGGACAAGGTAGACTACGAGCAGTACTTC CASSERGDKVDYEQYF
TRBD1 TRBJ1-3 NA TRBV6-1 TGTGCCACGTCGACAGGGGTTTCTGGAAACACCATATATTTT CATSTGVSGNTIYF
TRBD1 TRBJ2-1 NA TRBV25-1 TGTGCCAGCAGCCTACCGAGACCCCCAGGGGGTGAGGACAATGAGCAGTTCTTC CASSLPRPPGGEDNEQFF
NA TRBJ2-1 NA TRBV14 TGTGCCAGCAGCCAAGATACCTTCCAGTCCTACAATGAGCAGTTCTTC CASSQDTFQSYNEQFF
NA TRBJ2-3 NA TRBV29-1 TGCAGCGTTGAAATTGAGCTGGGTACGCAGTATTTT CSVEIELGTQYF
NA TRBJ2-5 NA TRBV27 TGTGCCACCTCGGGGCGGGACGGAGAGACCCAGTACTTC CATSGRDGETQYF
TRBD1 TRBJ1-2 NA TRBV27 TGTGCCAGCAGTTTAGGGACAGGGTCGATTGGCGGCTACACCTTC CASSLGTGSIGGYTF
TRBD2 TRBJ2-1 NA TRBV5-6 TGTGCCAGCAGCTCCCAGACTAGCGGCTACTACAATGAGCAGTTCTTC CASSSQTSGYYNEQFF
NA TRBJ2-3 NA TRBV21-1 TGTGCCAGCAGCAAATATAGCGGGAGTACAGATACGCAGTATTTT CASSKYSGSTDTQYF
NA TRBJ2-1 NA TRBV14 TGTGCCAGCAGCCAAGATTGGGGTCTAAGCAATGAGCAGTTCTTC CASSQDWGLSNEQFF